The present entry profiles one T cell receptor gamma chain with its context. Its antigen remains unknown. This probably arose from a read error, given a far larger clone one base away. The data were obtained in a study of gammadelta T cells in human blood. Germline V gene lookup returns CDR1 GITISATS and CDR2 ISYDGTV (reference sequence). The CDR3 runs 17 residues. TCRdb re-called the RT-PCR reads with CATT. The data hold about 280 gamma-chain clones, with 2% to 2.5% observed a single time. The study, taken as a whole, reports: Microbial exposure reportedly appeared to drive polyclonal expansion of innate gamma-delta T cells right after birth.

The receptor was isolated from a human donor. Sequences were obtained from Vgamma9Vdelta2 gamma-delta T cells from infant blood. V and J are TRGV9 and TRGJP. The CDR3 coding sequence is TGTGCCTTGTGGGAGGTGCCGGTAGAGTTGGGCAAAAAAATCAGGGTATTT. It encodes CALWEVPVELGKKIRVF.